This TCR beta chain was recovered during a study of CD8 T cells in ankylosing spondylitis (dated by TCRdb to about 2017). Regarding the research as a whole: The study profiled T cell receptor beta repertoires in healthy donors and ankylosing spondylitis patients to find disease-linked TCR variants. The whole study cohort included 108 healthy donors and 25 ankylosing spondylitis patients. Peripheral blood samples were taken, and synovial fluid was additionally collected from ankylosing spondylitis patients.

The sample was run on an Illumina HiSeq 2500. TCR beta libraries were prepared by quantitative 5'-RACE with molecular barcodes. The authors' analysis ran thus. A new computational method based on a probabilistic model of VDJ rearrangement was used to identify disease-linked TCR variants. TCRdb reworked the public reads: Q25 trimming with fastp, MiXCR clone assembly, productive beta chains retained. Entries are consolidated by CDR3 protein sequence, retaining the most common genes and DNA. TCRdb's processing, not the authors', yielded these V and J calls. A total of approximately 540,000 distinct CDR3 sequences appear in this sample, over 9.5% of them only once. The leading ten clones occupy approximately 7% of the sample. The germline V gene (reference sequence) sets CDR1 to GTSNPN and CDR2 to SVGIG. The germline V end is reduced by 5 bases and the J end by 9 bases; junction bases left unmatched: 11. Taken from cysteine to phenylalanine, the CDR3 has 14 residues. CDR3 DNA only is kept here, 42 bases in frame from base 1.

Concerning this clonotype: No antigen is known for it. No much larger clone is present one base from it, and per-base qualities are unavailable.

Points the paper makes about the study in general: According to the report, matched synovial fluid samples from ankylosing spondylitis patients were significantly enriched for the disease-linked clones. Some motif variants had previously been reported in the synovial fluid and blood of reactive arthritis patients, which suggests shared mechanisms of disease initiation. The disease-linked clones showed a CD8+ phenotype and occurred at relatively low frequencies in peripheral blood. Blood from ankylosing spondylitis patients appeared to be characterized by a TCR beta motif made up of under ten highly homologous amino acid variants.

The sequenced material came from blood, either unsorted or a sorted T cell fraction (not recorded which). The sequence derives from a male donor with ankylosing spondylitis. Here the chain combines TRBV30 and TRBJ2-2, with 8 bases aligning to TRBD2. Here the CDR3 is given as CAWGFDSGTRELFF. The sequence in DNA is TGTGCCTGGGGGTTTGATAGCGGGACAAGGGAGCTGTTTTTT.